This record looks at one TCR beta chain sequence and its context. This specimen belongs to a study of control samples from healthy donors and cancer patients. TCRdb keeps only in-frame clones here, not all; method: immunoSEQ multiplex PCR. The profile shows some 150,000 clones, about 91% of them singletons. Sample: blood. This sequence originates from a man aged 25 to 45 in good health.

CDR3 in amino acids: CASSLGVGYTF. The CDR3 DNA follows: TGTGCCAGTAGTTTAGGGGTTGGCTACACCTTC. This chain links TRBV19 with TRBJ1-2; D is possibly TRBD1 (5 bases). The germline V gene encodes CDR1 LNHDA and CDR2 SQIVND (reference sequence). CDR3 length: 11 residues. The V end lost 5 bases, the J end lost 7 bases, and 8 bases lay between the germline ends.